The 25 T cell receptor beta chains below all came from one sample that was sequenced in a study of shared clonotypes between healthy human individuals. Profiling relied on immunoSEQ multiplex PCR, and the TCRdb table lists in-frame clones only, not all of them. The sample carries some 2,000,000 clones, nearly 97% recorded once. Sample: naive CD4+ T cells sorted from blood. The subset is: CD45RA+ positively selected. Receptors were obtained from a man between 18 and 29 years old in good health.

V is TRBV5-6 and J is TRBJ2-7, with 8 bases lining up with TRBD1. Germline CDR1 and CDR2: SGHDT and YYEEEE. V shed 4 bases, J shed 7 bases, and the junction held 10 bases outside the gene matches. This CDR3 contains 14 residues. CDR3 bases: TGTGCCAGCAGCCCCGACAGGGGAACTTTAGAGCAGTACTTC. It codes for CASSPDRGTLEQYF. The complete variable domain, with remaining parts taken from reference TRBV5-6 and TRBJ2-7, reads DAGVTQSPTHLIKTRGQQVTLRCSPKSGHDTVSWYQQALGQGPQFIFQYYEEEERQRGNFPDRFSGHQFPNYSSELNVNALLLGDSALYLCASSPDRGTLEQYFGPGTRLTVT.

The gene calls are TRBV5-3 and TRBJ1-5; a weak D match, TRBD1 (6 bases). TRBV5-3 is treated as an ORF (open reading frame) with a function not yet certain. This CDR3 is built from 17 residues. Trimming removed 0 bases from V and 2 bases from J, with 15 bases in between. In DNA, the CDR3 is TGTGCCAGAAGCTTGGATGGGGGCGAAGAGGGCAATCAGCCCCAGCATTTT. This sequence encodes CARSLDGGEEGNQPQHF.

This chain uses TRBV19 with TRBJ2-7, with TRBD1 matching 9 bases. The CDR3 has 15 amino acids. In germline, CDR1 is LNHDA, CDR2 SQIVND (reference sequence). V shed 5 bases, J shed 1 base, and the junction held 6 bases outside the gene matches. Here the CDR3 reads CASSEVGQGSYEQYF. The DNA of the CDR3 is TGTGCCAGTAGTGAAGTAGGACAGGGGTCCTACGAGCAGTACTTC.

J is TRBJ1-5 and V is TRBV28; weak D call: TRBD1 (6 bases). V lost 7 bases and J lost 0, with 10 bases in between. The CDR3 runs 14 residues. Germline values: CDR1 MDHEN, CDR2 SYDVKM. The CDR3 DNA follows: TGTGCCAGCACTCTGGACAGTAGCAATCAGCCCCAGCATTTT. Translated, it gives CASTLDSSNQPQHF.

The V and J genes are TRBV18 and TRBJ2-7; no clear D gene. Trimming pared 2 bases from V and 2 bases from J, leaving 13 bases between. The CDR3 is 15 residues long. Germline CDR1 reads KGHSH; CDR2 reads LQKENI. This chain's CDR3 is CASSPARVTTYEQYF. The CDR3 nucleotides read TGTGCCAGCTCACCAGCTAGGGTAACAACCTACGAGCAGTACTTC.

The chain links TRBV5-1 to TRBJ1-2, with a possible D match to TRBD1 (5 bases). The CDR3 runs 11 residues. The germline gives CDR1 SGHRS, CDR2 YFSETQ. V lost 4 bases and J 8 bases, leaving 9 bases between the germline ends. The CDR3 DNA follows: TGCGCCAGCAGCCCAGGGTCCGGCTACACCTTC. It specifies CASSPGSGYTF.

This chain joins TRBV14 and TRBJ2-5, with TRBD2 matching 8 bases. J lost 2 bases, V lost 1 base, and 12 bases had no gene match. CDR3 length: 18 residues. Germline assignment: CDR1 SGHDN and CDR2 FVKESK. The CDR3 spells CASSQGASGWGTQETQYF. In DNA form, the CDR3 reads TGTGCCAGCAGCCAAGGGGCTAGCGGGTGGGGAACGCAAGAGACCCAGTACTTC.

The rearrangement links TRBV5-1 to TRBJ2-7; D gene unclear. CDR3 length equals 12 residues. The ends were cut back, 0 bases at V and 6 bases at J, with 7 bases in the middle. Germline CDR1 SGHRS, CDR2 YFSETQ. CDR3 sequence (DNA): TGCGCCAGCAGCTTGGGGGGTCGCGAGCAGTACTTC. It translates to CASSLGGREQYF.

This clone was observed a single time. The V and J genes are TRBV30 and TRBJ1-3, with D unresolved. The CDR3 sequence is 15 residues long. Trimming pared 1 base from V and 0 bases from J, leaving 10 bases between. The germline V gene encodes CDR1 GTSNPN and CDR2 SVGIG (reference sequence). For the CDR3, the DNA is TGTGCCTGGAGTGGTGGCAGCCGCTCTGGAAACACCATATATTTT. It yields the protein CAWSGGSRSGNTIYF.

The CDR3 is CASRIAAYNEQFF. CDR3 DNA sequence: TGCGCCAGCAGAATAGCGGCCTACAATGAGCAGTTCTTC. V gene TRBV5-1 combines with J gene TRBJ2-1; perhaps TRBD2 as D (6 bases). The CDR3 runs to 13 residues. Germline values: CDR1 SGHRS, CDR2 YFSETQ. V was trimmed by 5 bases and J by 2 bases, leaving 8 bases between them.

The chain joins TRBV5-4 to TRBJ2-5, with 10 bases fitting TRBD2. J was trimmed by 1 base and V by 4 bases; bases with no gene match: 7. CDR3 length equals 16 residues. Germline CDR1 is SGHNT and CDR2 is YYREEE (reference sequence). The CDR3 protein is CASSLLAGAPQETQYF. The CDR3 bases are TGTGCCAGCAGCCTTCTAGCGGGAGCGCCCCAAGAGACCCAGTACTTC.

This sequence joins TRBV7-9 and TRBJ2-5; 9 bases align to TRBD1. CDR3 size: 16 residues. With 5 bases clipped from V and 2 bases from J, the junction kept 9 bases outside the gene matches. The germline V gene has CDR1 SEHNR and CDR2 FQNEAQ (reference sequence). In DNA, the CDR3 is TGTGCCAGCAGCGCCCCGGGACAGGGTAGACAAGAGACCCAGTACTTC. Protein: CASSAPGQGRQETQYF. Supplemented by reference TRBV7-9 and TRBJ2-5, the full variable domain reads DTGVSQNPRHKITKRGQNVTFRCDPISEHNRLYWYRQTLGQGPEFLTYFQNEAQLEKSRLLSDRFSAERPKGSFSTLEIQRTEQGDSAMYLCASSAPGQGRQETQYFGPGTRLLVL.

The genes are TRBV6-6 and TRBJ1-4, with unresolved D. The germline V gene encodes CDR1 MNHNY and CDR2 SVGAGI (reference sequence). The length of the CDR3 is 13 residues. Trimming stripped 0 bases from V and 11 bases from J, with 10 bases between. CDR3 nucleotide sequence: TGTGCCAGCAGTTACTCGATCGCGGAGAAACTGTTTTTT. It translates to CASSYSIAEKLFF.

This chain uses TRBV28 with TRBJ1-2; D may be TRBD1 (5 bases). Between the trimmed V and J ends, which lost 3 bases and 3 bases, there was a span of 14 bases. The CDR3 sequence is 15 residues long. CDR1 is MDHEN and CDR2 is SYDVKM in the germline V gene. CDR3 sequence (DNA): TGTGCCAGCAGTTTCCCCGCAGGGATGGACTATGGCTACACCTTC. It translates to CASSFPAGMDYGYTF.

The chain recombines TRBV21-1 with TRBJ2-7; TRBD1 was called by the table and not checked on the DNA. TRBV21-1 corresponds to a pseudogene. CDR3 length equals 13 residues. The CDR3 nucleotides are TGTGCCAGCAGCACGCAGACAGGATACGAGCAGTACTTC. This codes for CASSTQTGYEQYF.

This clone appeared once. This chain connects TRBV19 to TRBJ2-5, with D perhaps TRBD1 (5 bases). Deletions cut 3 bases from V and 4 bases from J, with 15 bases between. The CDR3 extends over 15 amino acids. Germline V gene data show CDR1 as LNHDA and CDR2 as SQIVND (reference sequence). In DNA, the CDR3 is TGTGCCAGTAGTATTTCTTCCAGGGTTGGAGAGACCCAGTACTTC. Encoded protein: CASSISSRVGETQYF. The variable domain in full, completed from reference TRBV19 and TRBJ2-5, reads DGGITQSPKYLFRKEGQNVTLSCEQNLNHDAMYWYRQDPGQGLRLIYYSQIVNDFQKGDIAEGYSVSREKKESFPLTVTSAQKNPTAFYLCASSISSRVGETQYFGPGTRLLVL.

CDR3: CASSPGAEGETQYF. CDR3 bases: TGTGCCAGCTCACCCGGTGCAGAAGGGGAGACCCAGTACTTC. The V gene is TRBV18, the J gene TRBJ2-5, with D unclear. Trimming shortened V by 3 bases and J by 5 bases, and 13 bases separated the two germline ends. The CDR3 length is 14 residues. Per germline, CDR1 KGHSH and CDR2 LQKENI.

This chain uses TRBV6-1 with TRBJ2-3; a weak D match, TRBD2 (6 bases). CDR1 and CDR2 (germline): MNHNS, SASEGT. The CDR3 runs 14 residues. Trimming shortened V by 6 bases and J by 5 bases, and 15 bases separated the two germline ends. Here the CDR3 DNA reads TGTGCCAGCAGGGGGAGGTACGTAGGAGATACGCAGTATTTT. This codes for CASRGRYVGDTQYF.

The genes are TRBV11-2 and TRBJ1-1; possible D gene TRBD1, 5 bases. Germline assignment: CDR1 SGHAT and CDR2 FQNNGV. V shed 9 bases and J shed 1 base, with 15 bases lying between them. The length of the CDR3 is 14 residues. Written as DNA, the CDR3 is TGTGCCAGTAAACCGGGACTTACGAACACTGAAGCTTTCTTT. This translates into CASKPGLTNTEAFF.

The V and J genes are TRBV11-2 and TRBJ1-2; no clear D gene. The CDR3 contains 11 residues. Trimming removed 7 bases from V and 7 bases from J, with 10 bases in between. Germline CDR1 reads SGHAT; CDR2 reads FQNNGV. DNA of the CDR3: TGTGCCAGCACTAATTTGTTTGGCTACACCTTC. Protein product: CASTNLFGYTF. The whole variable domain, remainder taken from reference TRBV11-2 and TRBJ1-2, is EAGVAQSPRYKIIEKRQSVAFWCNPISGHATLYWYQQILGQGPKLLIQFQNNGVVDDSQLPKDRFSAERLKGVDSTLKIQPAKLEDSAVYLCASTNLFGYTFGSGTRLTVV.

The rearrangement uses TRBV5-6 and TRBJ1-1; D is uncertain. Germline V lookup: CDR1 SGHDT, CDR2 YYEEEE. This CDR3 has 15 residues. V lost 4 bases, J lost 1 base, and 14 bases lay in between. The CDR3 loop reads CASSLGGKQNTEAFF. CDR3 sequence (DNA): TGTGCCAGCAGCCTCGGTGGCAAACAGAACACTGAAGCTTTCTTT.

About this clone: Other DNA sequences in the sample encode the same CDR3. The chain links TRBV6-6 to TRBJ2-3; D assignment may be TRBD1 or TRBD2 (5 bases each). The CDR3 totals 13 residues. Trimming shortened V by 6 bases and J by 0 bases, and 7 bases separated the two germline ends. Germline assignment: CDR1 MNHNY and CDR2 SVGAGI (reference sequence). As DNA, the CDR3 is TGTGCCAGCAGGGGACCCAGCACAGATACGCAGTATTTT. This translates into CASRGPSTDTQYF.

V and J are TRBV11-3 and TRBJ2-6; D might be TRBD1 (5 bases). From germline, CDR1 is SGHNT and CDR2 YENEEA. Trimming removed 1 base at V and 3 bases at J, with 10 bases between. This CDR3 is built from 16 residues. DNA of the CDR3: TGTGCCAGCAGCTTAGCCCAGGGCAGTGGGGCCAACGTCCTGACTTTC. This codes for CASSLAQGSGANVLTF. Full variable domain (outside the CDR3, taken from reference TRBV11-3 and TRBJ2-6): EAGVVQSPRYKIIEKKQPVAFWCNPISGHNTLYWYLQNLGQGPELLIRYENEEAVDDSQLPKDRFSAERLKGVDSTLKIQPAELGDSAVYLCASSLAQGSGANVLTFGAGSRLTVL.

This chain links TRBV7-8 with TRBJ2-5; D possibly corresponds to TRBD2 (6 bases). Germline V gene data show CDR1 as SGHVS and CDR2 as FQNEAQ. Trimming removed 5 bases from V and 6 bases from J, with 16 bases in between. This CDR3 contains 14 residues. This CDR3 is CASSGSGLPKTQYF. Written as DNA, the CDR3 is TGTGCCAGCAGCGGCTCGGGACTCCCCAAGACCCAGTACTTC. The full variable domain, its missing parts supplied by reference TRBV7-8 and TRBJ2-5, is GAGVSQSPRYKVAKRGQDVALRCDPISGHVSLFWYQQALGQGPEFLTYFQNEAQLDKSGLPSDRFFAERPEGSVSTLKIQRTQQEDSAVYLCASSGSGLPKTQYFGPGTRLLVL.

This chain joins TRBV18 and TRBJ2-1; D is perhaps TRBD2 (5 bases). CDR3 size: 15 residues. Germline V CDR1 and CDR2: KGHSH, LQKENI. V lost 2 bases to trimming and J lost 6 bases, with 14 bases between them. CDR3 in amino acids: CASSPLASSINEQFF. The DNA for the CDR3 is TGTGCCAGCTCACCATTGGCTAGCAGTATCAATGAGCAGTTCTTC.